The clone carrying this T cell receptor beta chain came up a few times. The record originates from a study of tumour-infiltrating T cells in Burkitt lymphoma. About the research overall: Productive clonality predicted overall and progression-free survival.

The trim removed 2 bases at V and 4 bases at J, leaving 8 bases unmatched. Looked up from germline, CDR1 is MNHNS and CDR2 is SASEGT. This CDR3 is built from 16 residues. Assay: immunoSEQ multiplex PCR; the TCRdb copy retains only in-frame clones and omits some. The sample includes around 4,500 clones, about 25% of them seen just once. Sequences were obtained from tumor tissue. The TCR sequence derives from a human donor with diffuse large B-cell lymphoma. This rearrangement joins TRBV6-1 to TRBJ2-1; 7 nucleotides agree with TRBD2. The CDR3 loop reads CASSEWGGSGYNEQFF. CDR3 sequence (DNA): TGTGCCAGCAGTGAATGGGGGGGGAGTGGGTACAATGAGCAGTTCTTC.